This TCR beta chain was recovered during a study of T cells after yellow fever vaccination (dated by TCRdb to about 2019). Background on the whole study: The SMART-Seq v4 Ultra Low Input RNA kit was used to prepare libraries from fractions with low cell numbers. Bulk TCR alpha and beta repertoires were sequenced longitudinally to track T-cell clones before and after primary and booster YFV17D yellow fever vaccination. Two healthy male donors made up the cohort, one aged 18 to 30 years and the other aged 30 to 40 years. Bulk PBMC replicates and cell subsets were isolated from blood drawn at multiple timepoints before and after both primary and secondary immunization. Study-wide conclusions, independent of this receptor: The study included only two donors, which limits how far the findings can be generalized. Computational filtering was required because FACS-sorted repertoires could contain abundant contaminating clonotypes from the bulk population. The secondary T-cell response was weaker than the primary response but faster, peaking on day 5 instead of day 15. Most clones expanded after primary vaccination were re-detected after the booster (around 96% of CD4 and roughly 85% of CD8), suggesting broad memory maintenance. A small fraction of clonotypes showed up in both the CD4 and CD8 compartments, probably as a result of convergent recombination.

From the cysteine up to the phenylalanine, the CDR3 has a length of 14 residues. The entry retains the CDR3 DNA only, 42 bases that are in frame from base 1. V is reduced by 5 bases and J by 9 bases, leaving a spacing of 17 bases between them. Based on the germline V gene (reference sequence), the CDR1 and CDR2 sequences are LNHDA and SQIVND. TCR cDNA was synthesized by 5'RACE template switching, through which a universal primer site and unique molecular identifiers were introduced. Priming for cDNA synthesis came from both the TCR alpha and TCR beta constant segments. Libraries were amplified in two PCR steps, with sample barcodes and sequencing adapters added in the second step. Libraries were sequenced on Illumina HiSeq 2500 (2x100 bp) or NovaSeq (2x150 bp). On the authors' methods: Demultiplexing of reads and collapsing into UMI consensus sequences were performed with MIGEC, and V(D)J alignment was carried out with MiXCR. Using edgeR on replicate PBMC samples, clonotypes were called vaccine-responding if FDR was below 0.01 and the log2 fold change was above 5 up to day 15. Bulk clonotypes were assigned CD4 or CD8 identity according to which sequenced CD4 or CD8 repertoire held them at higher abundance. TCRdb cleaned the public reads at Q25 with fastp, built clones with MiXCR and kept in-frame beta chains. Rows are unified per CDR3 protein, each entry keeping the most common DNA and genes. V and J calls and clone size were set by TCRdb, not the authors. This sample lists over 200,000 distinct CDR3 sequences; approximately 6.3% were detected once. In total, the top ten clones hold around 1.1% of the sample.

On this clonotype itself: Its antigen remains unidentified. Base quality data are lacking; no much larger clone is found one base away.

This specimen's treatment or condition label, per the study, means: live attenuated yellow fever vaccine strain. PBMCs were isolated from peripheral blood using a standard Ficoll-Paque protocol. Dynabeads CD4 and CD8 positive selection kits were used to isolate CD4 and CD8 T-cell fractions. RNA was extracted with TriZol from bulk PBMCs, CD4 and CD8 fractions, and dextramer-positive and dextramer-negative fractions. The input for sequencing was CD4+ T cells sorted from PBMCs, taken on the day of the yellow fever booster vaccination. The sequence was collected from a man aged 30-40 years who received the YFV17D yellow fever vaccine. The chain is encoded by TRBV19 joined to TRBJ1-5; no D segment can be confidently identified. The sequence in DNA is TGTGCCAGTAGTCCCAACACGGAATCAGGGCCCCAGCATTTT. This codes for CASSPNTESGPQHF.